This TCR beta chain was identified in a study of blood T cell repertoires in COVID-19. Study-level information: Acute and convalescent COVID-19 specimens originated in the United States, Italy and Spain. Sources were T cells, B-cell-depleted T cells, or PBMCs; the material itself was cDNA or gDNA.

The CDR3 has 13 amino acids. CDR1 and CDR2 (germline): GTSNPN, SVGIG (reference sequence). Trimming removed 0 bases from V and 5 bases from J; junction bases left unmatched: 3. This clone has a handful of counts. As originally analysed: Reference gene primer amplification gave nucleated cell count estimates. Sequenced by immunoSEQ multiplex PCR; TCRdb stores in-frame clones only, minus some. Clone size and V and J calls were adopted from that table, with D and trimming inferred from the DNA. The table lists over 55,000 clones, approximately 77% of them singletons, with 25% to 40% in the top ten. Input material: peripheral blood. The chain couples TRBV30 to TRBJ1-2, with TRBD1 matching 7 bases. This clonotype was sampled from a human donor in a cohort sampled during active COVID-19. The CDR3 bases are TGTGCCTGGAGTGTACAACAGGGGTATGGCTACACCTTC. It is translated as CAWSVQQGYGYTF.